This T cell receptor beta chain was documented in a study of cytomegalovirus exposure and HLA in healthy donors. General study results and limits: Clonal expansion was found to be greater in HLA-associated TCR beta chains than in equally common others in a later analysis.

Turning to this clone: Its antigen remains unknown.

The CDR3 is made up of 15 amino acids. Trimming took off 5 bases at V and 4 bases at J, with 16 bases between the two ends. The germline gives CDR1 SGHAT, CDR2 FQNNGV. 13 Jbeta primers and 60 Vbeta primers were used for the PCR. Produced via immunoSEQ multiplex PCR; TCRdb's table is partial and in-frame only. The sample comprises roughly 180,000 clones, approximately 82% of which are singletons, and about 2% rests with the top ten. The sample consisted of PBMCs. The chain recombines TRBV11-2 with TRBJ2-3, with a possible D match to TRBD1 (6 bases). The source is a young woman in good health and CMV-seropositive. The DNA for the CDR3 is TGTGCCAGCAGCCCGTGGGGACACGGAGCAGATACGCAGTATTTT. It translates to CASSPWGHGADTQYF. Together with reference TRBV11-2 and TRBJ2-3, the CDR3 gives the full variable domain: EAGVAQSPRYKIIEKRQSVAFWCNPISGHATLYWYQQILGQGPKLLIQFQNNGVVDDSQLPKDRFSAERLKGVDSTLKIQPAKLEDSAVYLCASSPWGHGADTQYFGPGTRLTVL.